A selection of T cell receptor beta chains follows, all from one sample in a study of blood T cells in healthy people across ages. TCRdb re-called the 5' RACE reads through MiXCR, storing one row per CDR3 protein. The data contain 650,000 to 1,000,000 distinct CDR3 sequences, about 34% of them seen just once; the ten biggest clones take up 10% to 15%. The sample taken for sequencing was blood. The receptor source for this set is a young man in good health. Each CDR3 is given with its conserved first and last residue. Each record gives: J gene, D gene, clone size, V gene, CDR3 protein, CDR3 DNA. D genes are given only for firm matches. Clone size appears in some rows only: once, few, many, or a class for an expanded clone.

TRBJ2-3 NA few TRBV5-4 CASSLDRAFQDTQYF TGTGCCAGCAGCTTGGACAGGGCATTTCAGGATACGCAGTATTTT
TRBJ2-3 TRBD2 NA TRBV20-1 CSASSTSGGRNTQYF TGCAGTGCTAGCTCGACTAGCGGGGGTAGAAATACGCAGTATTTT
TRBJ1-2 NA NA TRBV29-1 CSVLGNLNYGYTF TGCAGCGTACTAGGGAACCTAAACTATGGCTACACCTTC
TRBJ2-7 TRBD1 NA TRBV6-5 CASSWRQGLNEQYF TGTGCCAGCAGTTGGAGACAGGGCTTGAATGAGCAGTACTTC
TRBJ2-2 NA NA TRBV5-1 CASSQPRPSNTGELFF TGCGCCAGCAGCCAACCCAGGCCATCCAACACCGGGGAGCTGTTTTTT
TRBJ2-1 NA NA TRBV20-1 CSARLQGFSSYNEQFF TGCAGTGCTAGGTTACAGGGATTCAGCTCCTACAATGAGCAGTTCTTC
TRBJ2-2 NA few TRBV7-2 CASNRWNTGELFF TGTGCCAGCAACCGATGGAACACCGGGGAGCTGTTTTTT
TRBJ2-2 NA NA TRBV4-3 CASSPMSGGELFF TGCGCCAGCAGCCCGATGAGTGGAGGGGAGCTGTTTTTT
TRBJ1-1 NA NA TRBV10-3 CAISENREENTEAFF TGTGCCATCAGTGAAAACAGGGAAGAGAACACTGAAGCTTTCTTT
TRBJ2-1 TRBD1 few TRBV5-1 CASSPGQGWYNEQFF TGCGCCAGCAGCCCCGGACAGGGATGGTACAATGAGCAGTTCTTC
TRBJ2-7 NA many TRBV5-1 CASSLGDGSYEQYF TGTGCCAGCAGCTTAGGGGACGGCTCCTACGAGCAGTACTTC
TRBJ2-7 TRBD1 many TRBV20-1 CSARAGTEDYEQYF TGCAGTGCTAGAGCCGGGACAGAAGACTACGAGCAGTACTTC
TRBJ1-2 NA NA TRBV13 CASSLLRTQQHDGYTF TGTGCCAGCAGCTTACTTAGGACACAACAACACGATGGCTACACCTTC
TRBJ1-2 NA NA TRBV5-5 CASSLDPTPSHYGYTF TGTGCCAGCAGCTTGGACCCGACTCCATCCCACTATGGCTACACCTTC
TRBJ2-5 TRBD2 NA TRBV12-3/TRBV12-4 CASSFGLAGGNEQYF TGTGCCAGCAGTTTTGGGTTAGCGGGGGGGAATGAGCAGTACTTC
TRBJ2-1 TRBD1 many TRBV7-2 CASSPRQGGSYNEQFF TGTGCCAGCAGCCCGCGACAGGGGGGCTCCTACAATGAGCAGTTCTTC
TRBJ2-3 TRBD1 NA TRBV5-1 CASSAGQDNTDTQYF TGCGCCAGCAGCGCAGGACAGGATAATACAGATACGCAGTATTTT